The 28 T cell receptor beta chains below come from one sample, sequenced in a study of blood T cells in healthy people across ages. Primed by a sample-barcoded 5' primer and a J-beta primer mix, a second PCR proceeded for 7 to 11 cycles. One entry per CDR3 protein results from TCRdb running MiXCR on the 5' RACE reads. The sample consists of about 780,000 distinct CDR3 sequences, about half of them appearing once. Sequencing used blood. The receptors were sampled from an elderly man in good health.

Points on this clonotype: The junction differs from germline at one of its ends, possibly a read error. The chain recombines TRBV4-1 with TRBJ1-1; the match to TRBD1 covers 7 bases. This CDR3 is 13 amino acids long. Germline CDR1 is MGHRA and CDR2 is YSYEKL. CDR3 nucleotide sequence: TGCGCCGGCAGCCATATGACAGGGACTGAAGCTTTCTTT. Translation: CAGSHMTGTEAFF.

The chain carries TRBV29-1 and TRBJ2-3; D uncertain. Germline V CDR1 and CDR2: SQVTM, ANQGSEA. V was trimmed by 4 bases and J by 2 bases, leaving 22 bases between them. The CDR3 runs to 17 residues. CDR3 in amino acids: CSVGYRNRMGSTDTQYF. In DNA, the CDR3 is TGCAGCGTTGGGTACCGGAACAGAATGGGTTCCACAGATACGCAGTATTTT.

This clonotype was counted only a few times. The rearrangement joins TRBV12-3 or TRBV12-4 to TRBJ1-4, with D unclear. The CDR3 length is 12 residues. V lost 3 bases to trimming and J lost 8 bases, with 7 bases between them. CDR3 loop: CASSFRREKLFF. The CDR3 nucleotides read TGTGCCAGCAGTTTCCGTCGAGAAAAACTGTTTTTT.

The chain recombines TRBV3-1 with TRBJ1-4; D uncertain. This CDR3 comprises 19 residues. The ends were cut back, 0 bases at V and 1 base at J, with 18 bases in the middle. Germline loops: CDR1 LGHDT, CDR2 YNNKEL (reference sequence). In DNA form, the CDR3 reads TGTGCCAGCAGCCAAGATCCCTGTGGAGAGGTGCAAACTAATGAAAAACTGTTTTTT. This translates into CASSQDPCGEVQTNEKLFF.

The chain is built from TRBV3-1 and TRBJ2-2, with D perhaps matching TRBD1 (6 bases). Germline CDR1 reads LGHDT; CDR2 reads YNNKEL (reference sequence). This CDR3 spans 15 amino acids. V gave up 1 base and J gave up 5 bases, with 11 bases separating them. CDR3 in amino acids: CASSQAGHKTGELFF. The CDR3 nucleotides are TGTGCCAGCAGCCAAGCGGGACACAAAACCGGGGAGCTGTTTTTT.

Concerning this clonotype itself: This could be a read error, since a much larger clone is one nucleotide away. The chain couples TRBV7-2 to TRBJ2-1; D might be TRBD1 (5 bases). The V end was cut by 0 bases, the J end by 13 bases, with 16 bases between. Germline-derived CDR1 and CDR2 are SGHTA and FQGNSA. This CDR3 is built from 14 residues. CDR3 region: CASSLAGRQETQFF. CDR3 nucleotide sequence: TGTGCCAGCAGCTTAGCGGGGCGGCAAGAGACCCAGTTCTTC.

The DNA for the CDR3 is TGCAGCATCCACAGGGTGGACACTGAAGCTTTCTTT. Protein product: CSIHRVDTEAFF. The chain combines TRBV29-1 with TRBJ1-1; the D gene is possibly TRBD1 (6 bases). CDR1 and CDR2 (germline): SQVTM, ANQGSEA. V lost 8 bases to trimming and J lost 3 bases, with 13 bases between them. This CDR3 has 12 amino acids. Complete variable domain (other parts from reference TRBV29-1 and TRBJ1-1): SAVISQKPSRDICQRGTSLTIQCQVDSQVTMMFWYRQQPGQSLTLIATANQGSEATYESGFVIDKFPISRPNLTFSTLTVSNMSPEDSSIYLCSIHRVDTEAFFGQGTRLTVV.

This chain connects TRBV3-1 to TRBJ1-5; D is perhaps TRBD1 (5 bases). The CDR3 contains 13 residues. In germline, CDR1 is LGHDT, CDR2 YNNKEL (reference sequence). V lost 0 bases and J 11 bases, leaving 11 bases between the germline ends. In DNA, the CDR3 is TGTGCCAGCAGCCAAGATGGGGCGGCAGCCCAGCATTTT. Protein: CASSQDGAAAQHF.

V is TRBV7-9 and J is TRBJ2-7, with D perhaps matching TRBD2 (5 bases). This CDR3 is 12 amino acids long. Per the germline V gene, CDR1 is SEHNR and CDR2 is FQNEAQ (reference sequence). Trimming cost V 2 bases and J 7 bases, with 9 bases left between them. The CDR3 loop is CASSLSRGEQYF. The DNA for the CDR3 is TGTGCCAGCAGCTTATCCCGGGGAGAGCAGTACTTC.

The chain joins TRBV9 to TRBJ2-7; D unresolved. The ends were cut back, 4 bases at V and 0 bases at J, with 11 bases in the middle. CDR1 is SGDLS, CDR2 YYNGEE, per germline. The length of the CDR3 is 14 residues. This CDR3 is CASSLHASSYEQYF. The DNA for the CDR3 is TGTGCCAGCAGCCTACACGCGAGCTCCTACGAGCAGTACTTC.

This chain joins TRBV25-1 and TRBJ2-1, with TRBD2 matching 7 bases. Trimming removed 7 bases from V and 6 bases from J; junction bases left unmatched: 9. The CDR3 runs to 14 residues. Germline assignment: CDR1 MGHDK and CDR2 SYGVNS. CDR3 DNA: TGTGCCAGCAAGTTGGCGGGAGTTCCCAATGAGCAGTTCTTC. Protein product: CASKLAGVPNEQFF.

The chain recombines TRBV29-1 with TRBJ1-4; 8 nucleotides agree with TRBD1. The CDR3 extends over 12 amino acids. Germline V gives CDR1 SQVTM, CDR2 ANQGSEA. J gave up 6 bases and V 6 bases, and 3 bases lay outside the gene matches. In nucleotides, the CDR3 is TGCAGCGTCGACAGGGGAGATGAAAAACTGTTTTTT. It codes for CSVDRGDEKLFF. Based on the CDR3 plus reference TRBV29-1 and TRBJ1-4, the full variable domain is SAVISQKPSRDICQRGTSLTIQCQVDSQVTMMFWYRQQPGQSLTLIATANQGSEATYESGFVIDKFPISRPNLTFSTLTVSNMSPEDSSIYLCSVDRGDEKLFFGSGTQLSVL.

A few counts support this clonotype. The chain employs TRBV29-1 and TRBJ2-5; 7 bases map to TRBD1. The V and J ends lost 5 bases and 2 bases, in that order; junction bases with no gene match: 8. The CDR3 is made up of 14 amino acids. Germline V gene lookup returns CDR1 SQVTM and CDR2 ANQGSEA. In DNA form, the CDR3 reads TGCAGCGTTTTCCCCGGGACAGCTCAAGAGACCCAGTACTTC. Translation gives CSVFPGTAQETQYF.

Notes on this clonotype: This may arise from a read error, as a much more abundant clone is one base away. The rearrangement joins TRBV30 to TRBJ2-1; no definite D call. CDR1 and CDR2 (germline): GTSNPN, SVGIG (reference sequence). The CDR3 length is 13 residues. Here the CDR3 reads CAWSHYKINGQFF. The CDR3, as DNA: TGTGCCTGGAGCCACTATAAAATAAATGGGCAGTTCTTC.

The gene calls are TRBV10-3 and TRBJ2-5; TRBD2 might be the D (6 bases). This CDR3 has 15 amino acids. The ends were cut back, 4 bases at V and 11 bases at J, with 23 bases in the middle. Germline CDR1 reads ENHRY; CDR2 reads SYGVKD. This CDR3 is CAISGLADSYNEQYF. The CDR3 region has the DNA TGTGCCATCAGTGGGTTAGCGGATTCCTACAATGAGCAGTACTTC.

The rearrangement links TRBV5-1 to TRBJ2-3; a weak D match, TRBD1 (6 bases). Per the germline V gene, CDR1 is SGHRS and CDR2 is YFSETQ. V gave up 4 bases and J gave up 2 bases, with 8 bases separating them. The CDR3 loop spans 13 amino acids. CDR3 protein: CASSEGVTDTQYF. The CDR3 coding sequence is TGCGCCAGCAGCGAGGGGGTCACAGATACGCAGTATTTT.

The CDR3 loop is CASSRIGGSADTQYF. The CDR3 coding sequence is TGTGCCAGCAGTCGAATTGGGGGGAGCGCAGATACGCAGTATTTT. This chain connects TRBV9 to TRBJ2-3, with D perhaps matching TRBD2 (6 bases). CDR3 length equals 15 residues. V lost 5 bases and J 4 bases, leaving 17 bases between the germline ends. CDR1 and CDR2 from the germline V gene are SGDLS and YYNGEE.

J is TRBJ2-3 and V is TRBV5-1; D possibly corresponds to TRBD1 (6 bases). The V gene lost 4 bases and the J gene lost 2 bases, with 14 bases spanning the gap. In germline, CDR1 is SGHRS, CDR2 YFSETQ. The CDR3 is 15 amino acids. CDR3 sequence reads: CASSTSTGPTDTQYF. The CDR3 region has the DNA TGCGCCAGCAGCACCTCGACAGGACCCACAGATACGCAGTATTTT. Combining the CDR3 with reference TRBV5-1 and TRBJ2-3 gives the whole variable domain KAGVTQTPRYLIKTRGQQVTLSCSPISGHRSVSWYQQTPGQGLQFLFEYFSETQRNKGNFPGRFSGRQFSNSRSEMNVSTLELGDSALYLCASSTSTGPTDTQYFGPGTRLTVL.

This clonotype showed up many times. This chain joins TRBV14 and TRBJ2-1, with TRBD2 identical over 7 bases. This CDR3 contains 14 residues. Losses at the gene ends were 4 bases for V and 0 bases for J; bases not matched to a gene: 0. From germline, CDR1 is SGHDN and CDR2 FVKESK. CDR3 DNA sequence: TGTGCCAGCAGCCGGACTAGCTCCTACAATGAGCAGTTCTTC. It specifies CASSRTSSYNEQFF.

The gene calls are TRBV29-1 and TRBJ1-2; a possible D gene is TRBD1 (6 bases). The germline V gene has CDR1 SQVTM and CDR2 ANQGSEA. The CDR3 spans 12 residues. The V end was cut by 6 bases, the J end by 4 bases, with 12 bases between. CDR3 nucleotides: TGCAGCGTGCGTAAAGGGGGCTATGGCTACACCTTC. Its translation: CSVRKGGYGYTF. Drawing the rest from reference TRBV29-1 and TRBJ1-2, the complete variable domain is SAVISQKPSRDICQRGTSLTIQCQVDSQVTMMFWYRQQPGQSLTLIATANQGSEATYESGFVIDKFPISRPNLTFSTLTVSNMSPEDSSIYLCSVRKGGYGYTFGSGTRLTVV.

This clonotype was counted a few times. Its ends do not fully match the called genes, so a read error is possible. The V and J genes are TRBV2 and TRBJ2-2; 8 nucleotides align to TRBD1. The CDR3 has 15 amino acids. Germline V gives CDR1 SNHLY, CDR2 FYNNEI. In nucleotides, the CDR3 is TGTGCCAGCAGTGCCCGGACAGGGAACGCCGGGGAGCTGTTTTTT. As protein: CASSARTGNAGELFF.

This clonotype was found a few times. This sequence joins TRBV20-1 and TRBJ2-3; D gene unclear. CDR3 length: 11 residues. CDR1 is DFQATT and CDR2 is SNEGSKA in the germline V gene (reference sequence). V lost 5 bases, J lost 2 bases, and 5 bases lay in between. The CDR3 reads CSAQVTDTQYF. The CDR3 DNA follows: TGCAGTGCTCAAGTCACAGATACGCAGTATTTT.

This clonotype was recorded at least ten times. This chain uses TRBV12-3 or TRBV12-4 with TRBJ2-3; D is possibly TRBD1 (5 bases). Trimming removed 6 bases at V and 0 bases at J, with 16 bases between. The CDR3 runs to 16 residues. The CDR3 spells CASSPRTGSSTDTQYF. Here the CDR3 DNA reads TGTGCCAGCAGCCCCAGAACAGGTTCTAGCACAGATACGCAGTATTTT.

The chain couples TRBV5-1 to TRBJ2-5, with D perhaps given as TRBD1 or TRBD2 (6 bases each). The better agreement between TRBJ2-7 and the DNA end casts doubt on the J call. CDR3 length: 16 amino acids. Germline CDR1 and CDR2: SGHRS and YFSETQ. The CDR3 sequence: CASSLAAGQNSYEQYF. Here the CDR3 DNA reads TGCGCCAGCAGCTTGGCCGCGGGACAAAATTCCTACGAGCAGTACTTC.

The chain uses TRBV29-1 and TRBJ1-2; 8 bases are shared with TRBD1. J gave up 7 bases and V 5 bases, and 12 bases lay outside the gene matches. The CDR3 runs to 14 residues. Germline CDR1 reads SQVTM; CDR2 reads ANQGSEA. CDR3 sequence (DNA): TGCAGCGTTCTACCCCAGGGGGCTAGAGGTGGCTACACCTTC. This sequence encodes CSVLPQGARGGYTF.

This chain connects TRBV7-2 to TRBJ2-3; a possible D gene is TRBD1 (6 bases). The V gene's germline CDR1 is SGHTA and CDR2 FQGNSA. CDR3 size: 13 residues. The V end lost 4 bases, the J end lost 4 bases, and 9 bases lay between the germline ends. The CDR3 loop is CASSSGVPDTQYF. The CDR3 DNA is TGTGCCAGCAGCTCAGGGGTCCCAGATACGCAGTATTTT.

The J gene is TRBJ1-4, the V gene TRBV12-3 or TRBV12-4; 8 nucleotides match TRBD1. This CDR3 contains 15 residues. V was pared by 3 bases and J by 8 bases, with 8 bases of the junction left unmatched. The CDR3 DNA reads TGTGCCAGCAGTTTCTCAGGGGGCCTGGGGGAAAAACTGTTTTTT. Translation gives CASSFSGGLGEKLFF.

This sequence joins TRBV10-3 and TRBJ2-3, with D maybe TRBD2 (5 bases). The germline CDR1 and CDR2 sequences are ENHRY and SYGVKD. The CDR3 extends over 16 amino acids. Trimming left V 6 bases short and J 0 bases short, with 16 bases between. The CDR3 protein is CAISARSGGSTDTQYF. In DNA, the CDR3 is TGTGCCATCAGCGCCCGATCCGGAGGTAGCACAGATACGCAGTATTTT.